A selection of T cell receptor beta chains follows, all from one sample in a study of control samples from healthy donors and cancer patients. Assay used: immunoSEQ multiplex PCR; TCRdb lists only in-frame clones, some missing. The sample yields under 50,000 clones, approximately 87% seen once. Sequencing was done on a sample of PBMCs. The receptors were gathered from a woman aged 60-70 years with lung cancer. The CDR3 runs from the conserved cysteine through the conserved F or W. The order of the fields is V gene, clone size, CDR3 protein. The size entry is marked missing in some rows and otherwise reads once, few, many or a size class.

V gene: TRBV6-5
clone size: .
CDR3 protein: CASSRDSGANVLTF

V gene: TRBV19
clone size: .
CDR3 protein: CASSIGARAGYEQFF

V gene: TRBV6-5
clone size: few
CDR3 protein: CASSTGYEQYF

V gene: TRBV12-5
clone size: few
CDR3 protein: CASGLEERFYNQPQHF

V gene: TRBV7-3
clone size: .
CDR3 protein: CASSLGRNYEQYF

V gene: TRBV18
clone size: .
CDR3 protein: CASSPGGDPYGYTF

V gene: TRBV12-3/TRBV12-4
clone size: .
CDR3 protein: CASRSPRGYEQFF

V gene: TRBV5-1
clone size: .
CDR3 protein: CASSPGGSRETQYF

V gene: TRBV9
clone size: .
CDR3 protein: CASSAGSTGELFF

V gene: TRBV18
clone size: .
CDR3 protein: CASSFLAGEQLYEQYF

V gene: TRBV4-1
clone size: .
CDR3 protein: CASMGSLSGANVLTF

V gene: TRBV27
clone size: .
CDR3 protein: CASSPTALSTDTQYF

V gene: TRBV15
clone size: .
CDR3 protein: CATSRDLTSQPDTQYF

V gene: TRBV2
clone size: .
CDR3 protein: CASSGLAGAGELFF

V gene: TRBV29-1
clone size: once
CDR3 protein: CSVRRGNQGAYEQYF

V gene: TRBV24-1
clone size: once
CDR3 protein: CATEQPFTDTQYF

V gene: TRBV6-1
clone size: .
CDR3 protein: CASSEAGAGELFF

V gene: TRBV7-2
clone size: .
CDR3 protein: CASSTGVAGFYEQYF

V gene: TRBV28
clone size: .
CDR3 protein: CASSQRTVEAFF

V gene: TRBV28
clone size: .
CDR3 protein: CASTQQGPNYGYTF

V gene: TRBV24-1
clone size: .
CDR3 protein: CATSPSGSYNEQFF

V gene: TRBV19
clone size: .
CDR3 protein: CASSIVGLAGGIQTQYF

V gene: TRBV18
clone size: .
CDR3 protein: CASSPMPESTDTQYF

V gene: TRBV6-1
clone size: .
CDR3 protein: CASSEAAKHGTQYF

V gene: TRBV28
clone size: .
CDR3 protein: CASKTGGTELNYGYTF

V gene: TRBV27
clone size: once
CDR3 protein: CASSLLAYNEQFF

V gene: TRBV28
clone size: .
CDR3 protein: CASSLGGLKGLANEQFF

V gene: TRBV4-2
clone size: .
CDR3 protein: CASSQDWASGAGSSYNEQFF

V gene: TRBV25-1
clone size: .
CDR3 protein: CASSESSNYGYTF

V gene: TRBV28
clone size: .
CDR3 protein: CASSPRGGQETQYF

V gene: TRBV19
clone size: .
CDR3 protein: CASISGGAAGYTF

V gene: TRBV7-6
clone size: .
CDR3 protein: CASSGGDSYNEQFF

V gene: TRBV4-2
clone size: once
CDR3 protein: CASSQTGTRNTGELFF

V gene: TRBV5-6
clone size: .
CDR3 protein: CASSLELAGGEDTQYF

V gene: TRBV4-1
clone size: .
CDR3 protein: CASSQAQSGQGPYEQYF

V gene: TRBV19
clone size: once
CDR3 protein: CASSIARTPGLARPSSYNEQFF

V gene: TRBV7-3
clone size: .
CDR3 protein: CASSLQGTDYGYTF

V gene: TRBV19
clone size: .
CDR3 protein: CASSMRAGELFF

V gene: TRBV11-2
clone size: .
CDR3 protein: CASSLDRETNYGYTF

V gene: TRBV2
clone size: .
CDR3 protein: CASSEWLAGGNEQFF

V gene: TRBV5-1
clone size: .
CDR3 protein: CASSPRRLAGTDTQYF

V gene: TRBV6-5
clone size: .
CDR3 protein: CASSPRGGYEQYF

V gene: TRBV9
clone size: .
CDR3 protein: CASSVAQGAGETQYF

V gene: TRBV2
clone size: .
CDR3 protein: CASSDGSLQETQYF

V gene: TRBV11-2
clone size: .
CDR3 protein: CASSLLAGVRQFF

V gene: TRBV18
clone size: .
CDR3 protein: CASSSDRLSYEQYF

V gene: TRBV27
clone size: few
CDR3 protein: CATNPRGGAGANVLTF

V gene: TRBV5-6
clone size: .
CDR3 protein: CASSPGTANTGELFF

V gene: TRBV7-2
clone size: .
CDR3 protein: CASSLVRYSNQPQHF

V gene: TRBV7-2
clone size: .
CDR3 protein: CASSLAGSGRVHEQFF

V gene: TRBV24-1
clone size: .
CDR3 protein: CATRSGTEAFF

V gene: TRBV29-1
clone size: .
CDR3 protein: CSVEVSRGNEQFF

V gene: TRBV3-1/TRBV3-2
clone size: .
CDR3 protein: CASSSFPSTRDGYTF

V gene: TRBV29-1
clone size: .
CDR3 protein: CSVVSGGDSNQPQHF

V gene: TRBV28
clone size: .
CDR3 protein: CASKRTANNEQFF

V gene: TRBV2
clone size: .
CDR3 protein: CASRSDTNTGELFF

V gene: TRBV5-4
clone size: .
CDR3 protein: CASSFLNYNEQFF

V gene: TRBV11-3
clone size: once
CDR3 protein: CASSLNGRGEQYF

V gene: TRBV6-2/TRBV6-3
clone size: .
CDR3 protein: CASSPFGQRFSGNTIYF

V gene: TRBV28
clone size: .
CDR3 protein: CASSSQTGEAYEQYF